The rows below give T cell receptor beta chains drawn from one sample of a study of T-cell reconstitution after alpha-beta-depleted transplantation in children. Using its own MiXCR run on the PCR reads, TCRdb lists one record per CDR3 protein. The table lists hundreds of thousands of distinct CDR3 sequences, roughly 15% of them singletons. Sample: PBMCs, mostly from graft donor cells, taken 360 days after TCRalphabeta/CD19-depleted stem cell transplant. Source of these receptors: a male patient between 5 and 17 years old who had a stem cell transplant for acute lymphoblastic leukemia, so the T cells may come from the graft donor. Both conserved end residues are part of each CDR3. A D gene is named only where the DNA matches it firmly. Size values are once, few and many counts, or a class for expanded clones, and some rows have none.

>NA|14|NA|TRBJ1-5|TRBV20-1
TGCAGTGCCCCGGAAACTTATAGCAATCAGCCCCAGCATTTT
CSAPETYSNQPQHF
>few|13|NA|TRBJ2-5|TRBV5-6
TGTGCCAGCAGCTTGGCCTTCTTAGAGACCCAGTACTTC
CASSLAFLETQYF
>NA|15|NA|TRBJ1-1|TRBV5-1
TGCGCCAGCAGCTTGCGGGGCAGCCCGAACACTGAAGCTTTCTTT
CASSLRGSPNTEAFF
>few|17|TRBD2|TRBJ2-1|TRBV20-1
TGCAGTGCTAGAATCGAGACTAGCAAAAGCCCCTACAATGAGCAGTTCTTC
CSARIETSKSPYNEQFF
>NA|14|NA|TRBJ2-5|TRBV5-1
TGCGCCAGCAGCCGTGGACGGATGGAGCAGACCCAGTACTTC
CASSRGRMEQTQYF
>few|14|NA|TRBJ1-5|TRBV5-5
TGTGCCAGCAGCTTGGGTAACGTCAATCAGCCCCAGCATTTT
CASSLGNVNQPQHF
>few|14|NA|TRBJ2-3|TRBV4-1
TGCGCCAGCAGCCCACGGACAGTCACAGATACGCAGTATTTT
CASSPRTVTDTQYF
>few|14|TRBD2|TRBJ2-3|TRBV6-4
TGTGCCAGCAGTGACTCGTGGACTAGCGGGAAGCAGTATTTT
CASSDSWTSGKQYF
>few|15|NA|TRBJ2-3|TRBV5-1
TGCGCCAGCAGTAGGTCGAGGGGAAGCACAGATACGCAGTATTTT
CASSRSRGSTDTQYF
>NA|15|NA|TRBJ2-1|TRBV18
TGTGCCAGGGTCAGCTACGTGAGCTCCTACAATGAGCAGTTCTTC
CARVSYVSSYNEQFF
>many|16|NA|TRBJ2-7|TRBV25-1
TGTGCCAGCAGTGAACCCCTTGGGGGAGGATCCTCCGAGCAGTACTTC
CASSEPLGGGSSEQYF
>NA|11|NA|TRBJ2-7|TRBV6-1
TGTGCCAGCAGTGGGGGCCTCAAGGTAGACTTC
CASSGGLKVDF
>NA|13|NA|TRBJ2-7|TRBV18
TGTGCCAGCTCACCACTCCAAGGGGACGAGCAGTACTTC
CASSPLQGDEQYF
>few|14|NA|TRBJ2-1|TRBV6-2/TRBV6-3
TGTGCCAGCAGTTACATCAGACGGGACAATGAGCAGTTCTTC
CASSYIRRDNEQFF
>few|14|NA|TRBJ2-3|TRBV2
TGTGCCAGCAGCTGGACCGCTATCACAGATACGCAGTATTTT
CASSWTAITDTQYF
>few|17|TRBD2|TRBJ2-1|TRBV6-1
TGTGCCAGCAGTGGGACCCTAGCGGGTGACTCCTACAATGAGCAGTTCTTC
CASSGTLAGDSYNEQFF
>NA|13|NA|TRBJ2-7|TRBV7-6
TGTGCCAGCAGCTTCCCCACCGGCTACGAGCAGTACTTC
CASSFPTGYEQYF
>few|16|TRBD1|TRBJ2-7|TRBV5-1
TGCGCCAGCAGCACAGACAGGGGCCTAAGGTCCTACGAGCAGTACTTC
CASSTDRGLRSYEQYF